Detailed here is one TCR beta chain. Data came from immunoSEQ multiplex PCR; TCRdb stores just in-frame clones and leaves some out. The sample carries approximately 140,000 clones, 93% recorded once. The germline CDR1 and CDR2 sequences are LNHDA and SQIVND (reference sequence). Trimming stripped 3 bases from V and 2 bases from J, with 15 bases between. The CDR3 spans 16 residues. This entry belongs to a study of control samples from healthy donors and cancer patients. This rearrangement joins TRBV19 to TRBJ2-3; D assignment may be TRBD1 or TRBD2 (6 bases each). The source of this sequence is a man aged 18 to 29 in good health. Sequenced sample: blood. The CDR3 sequence is CASSMNWGADTDTQYF. The CDR3 nucleotides are TGTGCCAGTAGTATGAATTGGGGGGCTGACACAGATACGCAGTATTTT.